The 9 T cell receptor beta chains reported below all come from one sample, sequenced in a study of T-cell memory formation after mild COVID-19 (dated by TCRdb to about 2021). Libraries were prepared through 5' RACE. Sequencing used an Illumina NovaSeq 6000. TCRdb reprocessed the public reads (quality trimming at Q25 with fastp, clone calling with MiXCR) and kept in-frame beta chains. Under each unique CDR3 protein, matching rows form one entry showing the most common genes and DNA. The table for this sample lists under 300,000 distinct CDR3 sequences; over 7% of them were counted only once. The ten largest account for 20% to 25% of the sample. The sample comprised PBMCs or a T cell subset sorted from them (not recorded which). The receptors stem from a man younger than 35 who had mild COVID-19 (a few samples of this study predate the infection). The sample titles of this study are shuffled in the database, so cell type and time point are left out; the donor was told from shared clones.

This clonotype occurred a few times. The chain joins TRBV4-1 to TRBJ2-5; no reliable D call. Germline V gene sequence: CDR1 MGHRA, CDR2 YSYEKL. This CDR3 has 13 amino acids. V shed 1 base and J shed 5 bases, with 8 bases lying between them. In DNA form, the CDR3 reads TGCGCCAGCAGCCAAGGTTCCTCCGAGACCCAGTACTTC. Protein product: CASSQGSSETQYF.

V and J are TRBV7-9 and TRBJ1-1; TRBD1 might be the D (5 bases). With 4 bases removed from V and 4 bases from J, the gap between germline ends came to 10 bases. The CDR3 consists of 13 residues. Germline assignment: CDR1 SEHNR and CDR2 FQNEAQ (reference sequence). CDR3 protein: CASSSTAGTEAFF. CDR3 bases: TGTGCCAGCAGCTCGACAGCGGGCACTGAAGCTTTCTTT.

This clonotype was recorded at least ten times. The CDR3 sequence: CASSYQAGPNTQYF. Written as DNA, the CDR3 is TGTGCCAGCAGCTACCAGGCGGGGCCGAATACGCAGTATTTT. The chain is built from TRBV7-9 and TRBJ2-3; a weak D match, TRBD2 (6 bases). The V end was cut by 4 bases, the J end by 7 bases, with 15 bases between. The CDR3 contains 14 residues. Germline-derived CDR1 and CDR2 are SEHNR and FQNEAQ (reference sequence).

V is TRBV6-2 or TRBV6-3 and J is TRBJ2-7; D is possibly TRBD2 (5 bases). This CDR3 is 11 amino acids long. Deletions cut 7 bases from V and 2 bases from J, with 6 bases between. CDR1 is MNHEY and CDR2 is SVGEGT in the germline V gene. The CDR3 protein is CASTGAYEQYF. The CDR3 DNA sequence: TGTGCCAGCACCGGGGCCTACGAGCAGTACTTC.

This clonotype was seen repeatedly, ten times or more. The J gene is TRBJ1-2, the V gene TRBV5-1; 8 bases align to TRBD1. After removal of 0 bases from V and 6 bases from J, the junction contained 10 bases not matched to a gene. Germline loops: CDR1 SGHRS, CDR2 YFSETQ. CDR3 length equals 16 residues. The CDR3 is CASSLAPGGAGDGYTF. In DNA form, the CDR3 reads TGCGCCAGCAGCTTGGCCCCAGGGGGCGCGGGAGATGGCTACACCTTC.

The chain combines TRBV12-3 or TRBV12-4 with TRBJ1-2, with D perhaps matching TRBD1 (5 bases). Between the trimmed V and J ends, which lost 6 bases and 8 bases, there was a span of 25 bases. The CDR3 length is 16 residues. The CDR3 nucleotides are TGTGCCAGCAGCACCCCCGGGGGGGGAGGAAGTGGGGGCTACACCTTC. Protein product: CASSTPGGGGSGGYTF.

This clonotype was counted ten times or more. This chain connects TRBV4-1 to TRBJ1-1; tentatively, D is TRBD1 (5 bases). This CDR3 is 15 amino acids long. Germline V gene sequence: CDR1 MGHRA, CDR2 YSYEKL. V was clipped by 5 bases and J by 0 bases, with 13 bases between them. The CDR3 DNA reads as TGCGCCAGCAGCACATTTCGCAGGGTGAACACTGAAGCTTTCTTT. Protein: CASSTFRRVNTEAFF.

Many counts were recorded for this clonotype. This chain connects TRBV20-1 to TRBJ1-1, with D possibly TRBD1 on 5 matching bases. V was shortened by 6 bases and J by 2 bases, with 16 bases between the two germline ends. In germline, CDR1 is DFQATT, CDR2 SNEGSKA (reference sequence). CDR3 length: 14 amino acids. In DNA, the CDR3 is TGCAGTGCCATGGAGGCAGGGCCTAACACTGAAGCTTTCTTT. This sequence encodes CSAMEAGPNTEAFF.

This clonotype came up many times. The chain is built from TRBV20-1 and TRBJ2-3; no clear D. Germline CDR1 reads DFQATT; CDR2 reads SNEGSKA (reference sequence). Trimming took 0 bases from V and 2 from J, leaving 6 bases between them. This CDR3 has 13 amino acids. The CDR3 DNA follows: TGCAGTGCTAGAGAGGTGTACACAGATACGCAGTATTTT. Its protein is CSAREVYTDTQYF.